This T cell receptor (beta chain) was captured by sequencing in a study of Ad26.COV2.S vaccination and SARS-CoV-2 variants. Study-wide background: Intramuscular Ad26.COV2.S at 5x10^10 or 1x10^11 viral particles.

V lost 5 bases and J lost 0; bases outside the gene matches: 9. CDR3 length: 19 amino acids. Germline assignment: CDR1 SGHTA and CDR2 FQGTGA. Treatment specified: roughly 20 received Ad26.COV2.S at low or high dose, single or two shots; roughly five received placebo; per-sample allocation not given. Sampling was done on day 63 after the first vaccine or placebo injection. Recruitment in Boston yielded a donor of adult age, 18-55 years. Sequenced by immunoSEQ multiplex PCR; TCRdb stores in-frame clones only, minus some. The sample lists 300,000 to 400,000 clones; less than 90% were seen once. The receptor's source is a person between 18 and 59 years old who received the Ad26.COV2.S COVID-19 vaccine or a placebo. The sample here was peripheral blood, taken in a trial of Ad26.COV2.S vaccine versus placebo. This chain joins TRBV7-3 and TRBJ2-1; 14 bases are a match to TRBD2. This CDR3 is CASSQFGTSGSSSYNEQFF. In DNA, the CDR3 is TGTGCCAGCAGCCAATTTGGGACTAGCGGGAGTAGCTCCTACAATGAGCAGTTCTTC.